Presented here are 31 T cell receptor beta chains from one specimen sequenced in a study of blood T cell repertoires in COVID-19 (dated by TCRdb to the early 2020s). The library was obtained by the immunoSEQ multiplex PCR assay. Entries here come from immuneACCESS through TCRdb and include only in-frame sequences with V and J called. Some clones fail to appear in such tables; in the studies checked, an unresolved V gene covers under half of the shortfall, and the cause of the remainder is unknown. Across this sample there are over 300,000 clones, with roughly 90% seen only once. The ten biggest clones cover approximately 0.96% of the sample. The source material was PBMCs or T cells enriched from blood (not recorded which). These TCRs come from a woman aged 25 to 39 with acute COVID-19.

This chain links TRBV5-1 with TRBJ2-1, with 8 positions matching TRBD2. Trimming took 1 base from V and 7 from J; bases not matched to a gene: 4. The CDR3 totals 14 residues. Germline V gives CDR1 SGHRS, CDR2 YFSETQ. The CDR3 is CASSLTGTSNEQFF. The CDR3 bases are TGCGCCAGCAGCTTGACAGGGACTAGTAATGAGCAGTTCTTC.

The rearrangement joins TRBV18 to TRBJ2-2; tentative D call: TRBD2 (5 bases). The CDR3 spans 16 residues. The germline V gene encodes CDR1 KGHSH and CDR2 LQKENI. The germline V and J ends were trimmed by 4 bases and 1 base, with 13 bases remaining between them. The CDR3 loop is CASSRVLSGNTGELFF. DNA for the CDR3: TGTGCCAGCTCACGAGTTTTGAGCGGGAACACCGGGGAGCTGTTTTTT.

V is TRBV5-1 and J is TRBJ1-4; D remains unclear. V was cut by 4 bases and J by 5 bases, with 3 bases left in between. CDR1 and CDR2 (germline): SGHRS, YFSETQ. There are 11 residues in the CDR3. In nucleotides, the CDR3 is TGCGCCAGCAGCGCGAATGAAAAACTGTTTTTT. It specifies CASSANEKLFF.

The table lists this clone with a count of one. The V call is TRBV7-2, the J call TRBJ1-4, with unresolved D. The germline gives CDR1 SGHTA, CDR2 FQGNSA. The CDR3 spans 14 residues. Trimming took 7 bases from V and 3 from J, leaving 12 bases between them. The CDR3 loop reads CASKTGGSNEKLFF. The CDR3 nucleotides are TGTGCCAGCAAAACGGGAGGATCTAATGAAAAACTGTTTTTT.

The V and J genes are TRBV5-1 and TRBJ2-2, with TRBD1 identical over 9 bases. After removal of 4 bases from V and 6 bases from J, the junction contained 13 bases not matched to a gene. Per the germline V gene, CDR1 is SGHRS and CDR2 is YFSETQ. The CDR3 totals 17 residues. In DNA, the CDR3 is TGCGCCAGCAGCCATTCCAGGACAGGGGTGGGCGCCGGGGAGCTGTTTTTT. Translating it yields CASSHSRTGVGAGELFF.

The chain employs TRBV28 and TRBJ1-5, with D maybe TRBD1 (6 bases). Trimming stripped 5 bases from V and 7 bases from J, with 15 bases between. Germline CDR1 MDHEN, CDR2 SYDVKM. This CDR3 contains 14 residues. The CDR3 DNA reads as TGTGCCAGCAGTATACAGGGCCCGGGGCAGCCCCAGCATTTT. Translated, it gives CASSIQGPGQPQHF.

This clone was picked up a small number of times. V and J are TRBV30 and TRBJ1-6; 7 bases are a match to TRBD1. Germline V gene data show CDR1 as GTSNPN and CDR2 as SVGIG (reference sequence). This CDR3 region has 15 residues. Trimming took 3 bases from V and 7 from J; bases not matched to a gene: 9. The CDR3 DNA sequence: TGTGCCTGGAGATCGGTAGGGACAGCCAATTCACCCCTCCACTTT. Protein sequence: CAWRSVGTANSPLHF.

Here the CDR3 reads CASSFDTFSTDTQYF. CDR3 sequence (DNA): TGCGCCAGCAGCTTTGACACTTTCAGCACAGATACGCAGTATTTT. The V call is TRBV5-1, the J call TRBJ2-3; D ambiguous. V was trimmed by 2 bases and J by 0 bases, leaving 10 bases between them. In germline, CDR1 is SGHRS, CDR2 YFSETQ. CDR3 length: 15 amino acids.

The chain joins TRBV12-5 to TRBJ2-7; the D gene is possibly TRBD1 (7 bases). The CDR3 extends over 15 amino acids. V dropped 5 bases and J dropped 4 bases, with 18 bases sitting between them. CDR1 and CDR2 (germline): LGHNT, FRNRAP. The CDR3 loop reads CASGPLAGGRYEQYF. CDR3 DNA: TGTGCTAGTGGTCCACTAGCAGGGGGGCGTTACGAGCAGTACTTC.

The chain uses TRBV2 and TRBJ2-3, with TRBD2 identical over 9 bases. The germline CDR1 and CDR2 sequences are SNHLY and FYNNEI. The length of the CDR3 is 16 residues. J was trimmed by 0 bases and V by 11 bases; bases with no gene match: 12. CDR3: CADSGERGASTDTQYF. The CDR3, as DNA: TGTGCCGACTCGGGGGAGCGGGGGGCTAGCACAGATACGCAGTATTTT.

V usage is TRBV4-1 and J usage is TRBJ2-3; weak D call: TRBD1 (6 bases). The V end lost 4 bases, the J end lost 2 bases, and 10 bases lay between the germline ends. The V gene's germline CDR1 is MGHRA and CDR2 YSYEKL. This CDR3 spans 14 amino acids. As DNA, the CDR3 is TGCGCCAGCAGCCGGACAGTGAACACAGATACGCAGTATTTT. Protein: CASSRTVNTDTQYF.

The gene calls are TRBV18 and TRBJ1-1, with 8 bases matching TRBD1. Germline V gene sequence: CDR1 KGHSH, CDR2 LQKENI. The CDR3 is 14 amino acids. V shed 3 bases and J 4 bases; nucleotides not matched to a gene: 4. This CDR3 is CASSPAGQGTEAFF. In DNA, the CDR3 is TGTGCCAGCTCACCCGCCGGACAGGGCACTGAAGCTTTCTTT. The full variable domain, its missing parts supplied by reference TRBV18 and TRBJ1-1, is NAGVMQNPRHLVRRRGQEARLRCSPMKGHSHVYWYRQLPEEGLKFMVYLQKENIIDESGMPKERFSAEFPKEGPSILRIQQVVRGDSAAYFCASSPAGQGTEAFFGQGTRLTVV.

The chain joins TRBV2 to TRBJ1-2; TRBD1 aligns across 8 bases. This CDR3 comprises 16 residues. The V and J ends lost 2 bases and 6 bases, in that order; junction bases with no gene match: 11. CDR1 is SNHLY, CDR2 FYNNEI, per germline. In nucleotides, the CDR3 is TGTGCCAGCAGTGAACAGTGGGGCAGGGGGCAGGATGGCTACACCTTC. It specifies CASSEQWGRGQDGYTF.

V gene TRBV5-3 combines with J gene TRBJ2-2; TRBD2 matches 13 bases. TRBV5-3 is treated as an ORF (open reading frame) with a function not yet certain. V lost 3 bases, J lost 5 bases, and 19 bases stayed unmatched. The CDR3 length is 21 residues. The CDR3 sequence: CARSCNSGLAGALQTTGELFF. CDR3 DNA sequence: TGTGCCAGAAGCTGCAACAGTGGACTAGCGGGGGCCCTTCAGACTACCGGGGAGCTGTTTTTT.

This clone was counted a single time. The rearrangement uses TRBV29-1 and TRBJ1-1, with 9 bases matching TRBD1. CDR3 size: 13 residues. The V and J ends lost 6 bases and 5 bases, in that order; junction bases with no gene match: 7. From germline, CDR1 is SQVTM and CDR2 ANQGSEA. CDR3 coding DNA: TGCAGCGTGCTGACAGGGGGTACGACTGAAGCTTTCTTT. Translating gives CSVLTGGTTEAFF. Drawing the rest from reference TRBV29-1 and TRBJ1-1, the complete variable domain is SAVISQKPSRDICQRGTSLTIQCQVDSQVTMMFWYRQQPGQSLTLIATANQGSEATYESGFVIDKFPISRPNLTFSTLTVSNMSPEDSSIYLCSVLTGGTTEAFFGQGTRLTVV.

For the CDR3, the DNA is TGCGCCAGCGGCAGGGATCTCTATGGCTACACCTTC. Its protein product is CASGRDLYGYTF. The chain recombines TRBV5-1 with TRBJ1-2; possible D gene TRBD1, 5 bases. V was trimmed by 7 bases and J by 4 bases, leaving 11 bases between them. Germline CDR1 reads SGHRS; CDR2 reads YFSETQ. This CDR3 comprises 12 residues.

The CDR3 loop is CASSQEPGVNSPLHF. CDR3 nucleotide sequence: TGCGCCAGCAGCCAAGAACCAGGGGTTAATTCACCCCTCCACTTT. The chain couples TRBV4-1 to TRBJ1-6; possible D gene TRBD1, 6 bases. Germline V gene lookup returns CDR1 MGHRA and CDR2 YSYEKL. This CDR3 is built from 15 residues. The ends were cut back, 0 bases at V and 6 bases at J, with 9 bases in the middle.

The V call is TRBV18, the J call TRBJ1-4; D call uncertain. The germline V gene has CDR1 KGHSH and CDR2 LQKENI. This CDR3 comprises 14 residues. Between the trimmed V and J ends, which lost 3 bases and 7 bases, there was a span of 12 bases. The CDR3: CASSPNVGFEKLFF. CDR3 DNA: TGTGCCAGCTCACCCAACGTCGGGTTTGAAAAACTGTTTTTT.

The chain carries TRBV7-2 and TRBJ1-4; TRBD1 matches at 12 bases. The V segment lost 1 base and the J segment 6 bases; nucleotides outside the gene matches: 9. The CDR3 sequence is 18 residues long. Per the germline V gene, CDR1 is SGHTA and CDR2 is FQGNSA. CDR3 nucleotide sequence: TGTGCCAGCAGCTTAGGACCGGGACAGGGGGCGCACTATGAAAAACTGTTTTTT. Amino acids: CASSLGPGQGAHYEKLFF. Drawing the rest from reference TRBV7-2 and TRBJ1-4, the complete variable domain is GAGVSQSPSNKVTEKGKDVELRCDPISGHTALYWYRQSLGQGLEFLIYFQGNSAPDKSGLPSDRFSAERTGGSVSTLTIQRTQQEDSAVYLCASSLGPGQGAHYEKLFFGSGTQLSVL.

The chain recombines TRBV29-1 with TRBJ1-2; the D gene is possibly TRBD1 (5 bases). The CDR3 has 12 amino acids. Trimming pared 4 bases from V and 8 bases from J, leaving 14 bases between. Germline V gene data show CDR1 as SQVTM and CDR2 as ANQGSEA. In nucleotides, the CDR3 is TGCAGCGTTGGGGGGGACCTCTGGGGCTACACCTTC. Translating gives CSVGGDLWGYTF.

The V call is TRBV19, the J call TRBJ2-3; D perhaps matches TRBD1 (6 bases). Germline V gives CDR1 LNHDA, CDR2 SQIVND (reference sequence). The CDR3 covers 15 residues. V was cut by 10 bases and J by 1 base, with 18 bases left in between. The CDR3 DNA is TGTGCCACTGCCCCTCAGGGGCCTGGCACAGATACGCAGTATTTT. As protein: CATAPQGPGTDTQYF.

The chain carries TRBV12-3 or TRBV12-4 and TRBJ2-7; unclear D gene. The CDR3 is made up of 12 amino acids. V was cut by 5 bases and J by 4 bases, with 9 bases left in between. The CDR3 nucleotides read TGTGCCAGCAGTGAGAGCCAATACGAGCAGTACTTC. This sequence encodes CASSESQYEQYF.

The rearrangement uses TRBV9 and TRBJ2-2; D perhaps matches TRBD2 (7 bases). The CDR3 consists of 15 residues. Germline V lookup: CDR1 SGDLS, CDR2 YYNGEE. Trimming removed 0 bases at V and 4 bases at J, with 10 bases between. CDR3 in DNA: TGTGCCAGCAGCGTAGTAGGGGGGGCCACCGGGGAGCTGTTTTTT. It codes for CASSVVGGATGELFF.

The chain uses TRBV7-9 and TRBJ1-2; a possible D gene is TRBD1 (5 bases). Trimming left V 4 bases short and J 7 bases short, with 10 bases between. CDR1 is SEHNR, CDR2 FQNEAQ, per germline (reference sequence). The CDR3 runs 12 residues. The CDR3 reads CASSSRVGGYTF. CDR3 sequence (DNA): TGTGCCAGCAGCTCCAGGGTGGGTGGCTACACCTTC.

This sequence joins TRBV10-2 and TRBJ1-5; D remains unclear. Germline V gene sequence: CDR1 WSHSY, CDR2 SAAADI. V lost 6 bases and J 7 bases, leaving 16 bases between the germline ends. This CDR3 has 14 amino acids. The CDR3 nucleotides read TGCGCCAGCAGAAGGGATTTGGGAGGCCAGCCCCAGCATTTT. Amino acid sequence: CASRRDLGGQPQHF.

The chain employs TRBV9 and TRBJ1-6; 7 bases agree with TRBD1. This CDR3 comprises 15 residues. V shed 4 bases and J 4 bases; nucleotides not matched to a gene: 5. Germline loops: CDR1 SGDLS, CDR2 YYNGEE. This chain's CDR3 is CASSPQGGYNSPLHF. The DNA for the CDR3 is TGTGCCAGCAGCCCTCAGGGGGGATATAATTCACCCCTCCACTTT. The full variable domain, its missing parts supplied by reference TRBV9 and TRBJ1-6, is DSGVTQTPKHLITATGQRVTLRCSPRSGDLSVYWYQQSLDQGLQFLIQYYNGEERAKGNILERFSAQQFPDLHSELNLSSLELGDSALYFCASSPQGGYNSPLHFGNGTRLTVT.

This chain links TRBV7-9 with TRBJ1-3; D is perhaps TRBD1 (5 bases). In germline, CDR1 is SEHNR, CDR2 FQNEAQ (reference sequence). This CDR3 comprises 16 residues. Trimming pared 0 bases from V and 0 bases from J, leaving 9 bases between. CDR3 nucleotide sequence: TGTGCCAGCAGCTTAGCGCGGGGGTTCTCTGGAAACACCATATATTTT. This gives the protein CASSLARGFSGNTIYF. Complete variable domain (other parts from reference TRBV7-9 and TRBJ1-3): DTGVSQNPRHKITKRGQNVTFRCDPISEHNRLYWYRQTLGQGPEFLTYFQNEAQLEKSRLLSDRFSAERPKGSFSTLEIQRTEQGDSAMYLCASSLARGFSGNTIYFGEGSWLTVV.

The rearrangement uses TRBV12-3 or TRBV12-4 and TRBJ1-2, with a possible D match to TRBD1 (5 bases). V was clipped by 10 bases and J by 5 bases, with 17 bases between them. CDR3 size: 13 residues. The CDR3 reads CATRVDKRYGYTF. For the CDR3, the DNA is TGTGCCACCCGGGTGGACAAGCGTTATGGCTACACCTTC.

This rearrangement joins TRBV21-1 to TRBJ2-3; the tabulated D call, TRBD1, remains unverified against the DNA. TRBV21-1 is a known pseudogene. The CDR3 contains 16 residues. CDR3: CASSKRGPGGTDTQYF. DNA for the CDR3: TGTGCCAGCAGCAAAAGGGGGCCAGGGGGCACAGATACGCAGTATTTT.

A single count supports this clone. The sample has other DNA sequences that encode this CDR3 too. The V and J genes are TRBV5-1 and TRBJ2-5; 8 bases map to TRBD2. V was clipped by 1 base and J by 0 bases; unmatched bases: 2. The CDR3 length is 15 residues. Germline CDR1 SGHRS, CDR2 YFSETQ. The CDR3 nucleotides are TGCGCCAGCAGCTTGAGCGGGGGTTACCAAGAGACCCAGTACTTC. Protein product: CASSLSGGYQETQYF.

The CDR3 nucleotides are TGTGCCAGCAGTTCAGAAGCAACTAATGAAAAACTGTTTTTT. Its protein product is CASSSEATNEKLFF. The chain combines TRBV27 with TRBJ1-4; D uncertain. Trimming removed 4 bases from V and 0 bases from J, with 6 bases in between. The CDR3 is 14 residues long. In germline, CDR1 is MNHEY, CDR2 SMNVEV (reference sequence).